The T cell receptor beta chain under discussion was sequenced for a study of cytomegalovirus exposure and HLA in healthy donors. The PCR was carried out with 60 Vbeta primers and 13 Jbeta primers. The data were produced by immunoSEQ multiplex PCR, yet TCRdb's version contains in-frame clones alone and is incomplete. The sample lists about 160,000 clones; almost 85% were seen once. V was trimmed by 1 base and J by 0 bases, leaving 7 bases between them. Germline loops: CDR1 SGHAT, CDR2 FQNNGV. The CDR3 runs to 15 residues. The chain recombines TRBV11-2 with TRBJ1-3; D gene ambiguous. The TCR was taken from a man aged 25-45 years in good health and CMV-seronegative. The sample was PBMCs. The CDR3 coding sequence is TGTGCCAGCAGCTTAGCTCCGAGCTCTGGAAACACCATATATTTT. Amino acid sequence: CASSLAPSSGNTIYF.